This TCR beta chain was identified during a study of blood T cell repertoires in COVID-19 (dated by TCRdb to the early 2020s). With regard to the full study: Samples covering the acute and convalescent phases of COVID-19 were provided by collaborators in the United States, Italy and Spain. Sample metadata almost always included a de-identified subject ID, COVID-19 status, age in years and sex. The samples were drawn from two sources: the first 160 participants of the ongoing ImmuneRACE study, and 950 to 1,500 subjects contributed by 6 global collaborators. The material from the prospective study consisted of cDNA or gDNA derived from T cells, B-cell-depleted T cells, or PBMCs. HLA class I and class II types, where available, came from metadata supplied by the sample provider rather than from assay-based typing. Subjects who had been exposed to COVID-19, were actively infected with it, or had recovered from it provided the deeply sampled blood TCRbeta repertoires that made up the dataset. The repertoires were released in a freely available public database intended as a resource for research on the immune response to SARS-CoV-2.

Paper-wide results and their limitations: The quantity of clinical and demographic metadata differed by source and by participant and was supplied without curation.

The germline V gene encodes CDR1 SGHTA and CDR2 FQGTGA. CDR3 length: 16 amino acids, cysteine to phenylalanine. CDR3 DNA only is kept here, 48 bases in frame from base 1. At the junction V is shortened by 1 base and J by 1 base, with 10 bases in between. TCRbeta CDR3 regions were amplified from genomic DNA using the immunoSEQ Assay, a bias-controlled multiplex PCR. In the original analysis: Nucleated cell counts per sample were estimated from amplification of reference gene primers within the assay. Sequence reads were collapsed and filtered to measure the absolute abundance of every unique TCRbeta CDR3 rearrangement. For each sample, productive Simpson clonality was calculated as the square root of Simpson's diversity index across productive rearrangements. Here the immuneACCESS table is served through TCRdb, limited to in-frame sequences with V and J called. Missing clones are a known gap in these copies; in checked studies unresolved V genes cover under half, and the rest lacks a known reason. That table furnishes V, J and clone size, whereas the DNA furnished D and trimming. Recorded for this sample are under 15,000 clones; roughly 78% of them occurred a single time. The ten biggest clones cover around 34% of the sample.

Whole blood was collected in K2EDTA tubes by collaborating institutions according to the institutions' own protocols. For TCRbeta analysis, collaborators shipped samples as frozen whole blood, isolated PBMCs, or DNA extracted from either of those sample types. In the case of this clone: Which antigen it targets is not known. There are no base qualities to consult, and no much larger clone falls within one base.

The sequence was obtained from a human donor in a cohort sampled during active COVID-19. The chain joins TRBV7-3 to TRBJ2-2; possibly the D gene is TRBD1, per 5 matching bases. The sample comprised peripheral blood. The CDR3 corresponds to CASSLMGRLNTGELFF. The DNA reads TGTGCCAGCAGCTTAATGGGGCGGCTGAACACCGGGGAGCTGTTTTTT.